A selection of T cell receptor beta chains follows, all from one sample in a study of CD8 T cells in ankylosing spondylitis. TCRdb re-analysed the 5' RACE reads in MiXCR, keeping a single row per CDR3 protein. The table has fewer than 400,000 distinct CDR3 sequences, about 20% seen once. The sequenced sample consisted of blood, either unsorted or a sorted T cell fraction (not recorded which). These receptors were collected from a male donor with ankylosing spondylitis. Both conserved end residues are part of each CDR3. Each record gives: CDR3 length, J gene, V gene, clone size, D gene, CDR3 protein, CDR3 DNA. The D gene is left open where the match is weak. The listing skips clone size in some rows; elsewhere it reads once, few, many or a size class.

12 | TRBJ2-5 | TRBV7-2 | few | - | CASSQHEETQYF | TGTGCCAGCAGCCAACATGAAGAGACCCAGTACTTC
15 | TRBJ1-5 | TRBV20-1 | few | - | CSARDSGFGDQPQHF | TGCAGTGCTAGAGATTCGGGGTTTGGAGATCAGCCCCAGCATTTT
15 | TRBJ2-3 | TRBV12-3/TRBV12-4 | few | TRBD2 | CASSWKAGGPDTQYF | TGTGCCAGCAGTTGGAAGGCGGGAGGGCCCGATACGCAGTATTTT
13 | TRBJ1-1 | TRBV19 | - | - | CASSILRGTEAFF | TGTGCCAGTAGTATTCTCCGGGGTACTGAAGCTTTCTTT
14 | TRBJ2-3 | TRBV2 | - | - | CASSVGPSSDTQYF | TGTGCCAGCAGTGTCGGGCCTTCTTCAGATACGCAGTATTTT
14 | TRBJ1-5 | TRBV30 | few | TRBD1 | CAWSSDRVDQPQHF | TGTGCCTGGAGTTCCGACAGGGTCGATCAGCCCCAGCATTTT
17 | TRBJ2-1 | TRBV27 | few | - | CASSLSGTRGSYNEQFF | TGTGCCAGCAGTTTATCCGGGACACGGGGTTCCTACAATGAGCAGTTCTTC
14 | TRBJ2-7 | TRBV5-5 | - | - | CASSFFQGAYEQYF | TGTGCCAGCAGCTTCTTTCAGGGAGCCTACGAGCAGTACTTC
14 | TRBJ2-7 | TRBV29-1 | many | - | CSVQKTGGGYEQYF | TGCAGCGTCCAGAAGACAGGAGGGGGTTACGAGCAGTACTTC
16 | TRBJ1-5 | TRBV27 | - | - | CASSRTRGGKEQPQHF | TGTGCCAGCAGCCGGACGAGGGGGGGGAAAGAACAGCCCCAGCATTTT
14 | TRBJ2-7 | TRBV7-3 | - | - | CASSLKGEGSLQYF | TGTGCCAGCAGCTTAAAGGGGGAAGGGAGTCTGCAGTACTTC
17 | TRBJ2-3 | TRBV18 | few | TRBD2 | CASSPEIGLAGTDTQYF | TGTGCCAGCTCACCGGAGATCGGACTAGCGGGCACAGATACGCAGTATTTT
14 | TRBJ2-5 | TRBV27 | - | TRBD1 | CASSLSRGGETQYF | TGTGCCAGCAGTTTATCGAGAGGGGGCGAGACCCAGTACTTC
11 | TRBJ1-1 | TRBV10-2 | few | - | CASSDATEAFF | TGCGCCAGCAGTGACGCGACTGAAGCTTTCTTT
16 | TRBJ2-1 | TRBV12-3/TRBV12-4 | - | TRBD2 | CASSSISGRDYNEQFF | TGTGCCAGCAGTTCGATTAGCGGGAGGGATTACAATGAGCAGTTCTTC
17 | TRBJ2-2 | TRBV7-3 | once | TRBD1 | CASSPRDRLTNTGELFF | TGTGCCAGCAGCCCAAGGGACAGACTGACGAACACCGGGGAGCTGTTTTTT
15 | TRBJ1-3 | TRBV7-9 | - | - | CASSLSSFSGNTIYF | TGTGCCAGCAGTCTCTCCAGTTTCTCTGGAAACACCATATATTTT
15 | TRBJ2-1 | TRBV7-3 | few | - | CASSRSRSSYNEQFF | TGTGCCAGCAGCCGATCCAGGAGCTCCTACAATGAGCAGTTCTTC
17 | TRBJ1-1 | TRBV7-9 | few | - | CASSGIGQGGLGTEAFF | TGTGCCAGCAGCGGGATTGGGCAGGGCGGACTTGGGACTGAAGCTTTCTTT
13 | TRBJ2-7 | TRBV6-6 | - | - | CASSYQGSYEQYF | TGTGCCAGCAGTTACCAAGGGAGCTACGAGCAGTACTTC
17 | TRBJ2-7 | TRBV4-1 | few | - | CASSQVQDADLAYEQYF | TGCGCCAGCAGCCAAGTTCAAGACGCGGACCTAGCCTACGAGCAGTACTTC
15 | TRBJ2-1 | TRBV5-1 | - | - | CASSPDTVMKNEQFF | TGCGCCAGCAGCCCCGACACCGTGATGAAGAATGAGCAGTTCTTC
17 | TRBJ2-5 | TRBV15 | few | - | CATRRDRLGEVAETQYF | TGTGCCACCAGGAGAGATCGATTGGGGGAGGTCGCAGAGACCCAGTACTTC
12 | TRBJ2-1 | TRBV14 | many | - | CASSPLSGEQFF | TGTGCCAGCAGCCCCCTATCCGGGGAGCAGTTCTTC
15 | TRBJ2-7 | TRBV28 | - | TRBD2 | CASSFLSGRSYEQYF | TGTGCCAGCAGTTTTCTTAGCGGGAGGTCGTACGAGCAGTACTTC
15 | TRBJ1-6 | TRBV9 | - | - | CASSQSRFDNSPLHF | TGTGCCAGCAGCCAGAGCCGATTCGATAATTCACCCCTCCACTTT